This note documents a single TCR beta chain sequence. Assay used: immunoSEQ multiplex PCR; TCRdb lists only in-frame clones, some missing. The table includes 70,000 to 75,000 clones, roughly 92% detected once. Deletions cut 4 bases from V and 6 bases from J, with 7 bases between. Germline lookup yields CDR1 SGHTA and CDR2 FQGNSA. CDR3 length: 12 amino acids. This sample stems from a study of T cell changes during pregnancy in multiple sclerosis. The sequenced sample was peripheral blood, obtained in the second trimester of pregnancy. The chain combines TRBV7-2 with TRBJ2-1; D not resolved. This clonotype originated in a female donor in good health, enrolled as a control in a pregnancy study. The CDR3 region is CASSSRINEQFF. In nucleotides, the CDR3 is TGTGCCAGCAGCTCCCGTATCAATGAGCAGTTCTTC.